Listed below are T cell receptor beta chains from one sample, sequenced in a study of shared clonotypes between healthy human individuals. Generated by immunoSEQ multiplex PCR, the TCRdb table keeps only in-frame clones and is missing some. This table holds 600,000 to 800,000 clones, around 70% found once. Input material: memory CD4+ T cells sorted from blood. The receptors were sampled from a woman aged 25 to 39 in good health. Each CDR3 is given with its conserved first and last residue. Each record gives: V gene, J gene, CDR3 length, clone size, D gene, CDR3 DNA, CDR3 protein. A D gene is named only where the DNA matches it firmly. Clone sizes are given selectively: once, few, many, or a class where the clone is expanded.

V gene: TRBV29-1
J gene: TRBJ2-7
CDR3 length: 14
clone size: NA
D gene: TRBD2
CDR3 DNA: TGCAGCGTTGGCCCGGGACTACAAAGCTACGAGCAGTACTTC
CDR3 protein: CSVGPGLQSYEQYF

V gene: TRBV5-1
J gene: TRBJ2-1
CDR3 length: 13
clone size: many
D gene: NA
CDR3 DNA: TGCGCCAGCAGCGGAACCGGGAATAATGAGCAGTTCTTC
CDR3 protein: CASSGTGNNEQFF

V gene: TRBV19
J gene: TRBJ2-1
CDR3 length: 14
clone size: NA
D gene: NA
CDR3 DNA: TGTGCCAGCGCTCTGCAGCGGGACAGTCATGAGCAGTTCTTC
CDR3 protein: CASALQRDSHEQFF

V gene: TRBV18
J gene: TRBJ1-2
CDR3 length: 13
clone size: NA
D gene: NA
CDR3 DNA: TGTGCCAGCTCACCCGGGAATCCGCACAGGGCGACCTTC
CDR3 protein: CASSPGNPHRATF

V gene: TRBV7-3
J gene: TRBJ1-2
CDR3 length: 14
clone size: NA
D gene: TRBD1
CDR3 DNA: TGTGCCAGCAGCTTAGAGGACAGGGTGTATGGCTACACCTTC
CDR3 protein: CASSLEDRVYGYTF

V gene: TRBV4-2
J gene: TRBJ1-5
CDR3 length: 15
clone size: once
D gene: NA
CDR3 DNA: TGTGCCAGCAGCCACACCGCAGGGGAGCCTCAGCCCCAGCATTTT
CDR3 protein: CASSHTAGEPQPQHF

V gene: TRBV10-3
J gene: TRBJ1-4
CDR3 length: 14
clone size: NA
D gene: TRBD1
CDR3 DNA: TGTGCCTCCGGCGAGGGACAGAATAATGAAAAACTGTTTTTT
CDR3 protein: CASGEGQNNEKLFF

V gene: TRBV6-5
J gene: TRBJ2-7
CDR3 length: 13
clone size: NA
D gene: NA
CDR3 DNA: TGTGCCAGCAGTTACTCGTATCGGGCCGAGCAGTACTTC
CDR3 protein: CASSYSYRAEQYF

V gene: TRBV18
J gene: TRBJ1-1
CDR3 length: 13
clone size: once
D gene: NA
CDR3 DNA: TGTGCCAGCTCACAGACAAAGAACACTGAAGCTTTCTTT
CDR3 protein: CASSQTKNTEAFF

V gene: TRBV2
J gene: TRBJ1-2
CDR3 length: 14
clone size: NA
D gene: NA
CDR3 DNA: TGTGCCAGCAGTAAAACAGACAGGAGATATGGCTACACCTTC
CDR3 protein: CASSKTDRRYGYTF

V gene: TRBV7-3
J gene: TRBJ1-2
CDR3 length: 16
clone size: NA
D gene: TRBD1
CDR3 DNA: TGTGCCAGCAGCTTAGCGACAGGGGGAGCTAACTATGGCTACACCTTC
CDR3 protein: CASSLATGGANYGYTF

V gene: TRBV25-1
J gene: TRBJ1-5
CDR3 length: 12
clone size: few
D gene: NA
CDR3 DNA: TGTGCCAGCAGTGTAGGGGATCAGCCCCAGCATTTT
CDR3 protein: CASSVGDQPQHF

V gene: TRBV27
J gene: TRBJ1-1
CDR3 length: 13
clone size: NA
D gene: TRBD1
CDR3 DNA: TGTGCCAGCTCGAAACGGACAGGTTCGGAAGCTTTCTTT
CDR3 protein: CASSKRTGSEAFF

V gene: TRBV27
J gene: TRBJ2-7
CDR3 length: 15
clone size: few
D gene: TRBD1
CDR3 DNA: TGTGCCAGCAGTTCATCCGGGACAGGGATCTACGAGCAGTACTTC
CDR3 protein: CASSSSGTGIYEQYF

V gene: TRBV28
J gene: TRBJ2-5
CDR3 length: 13
clone size: NA
D gene: NA
CDR3 DNA: TGTGCCAGCAGATGGGGGGTCCAAGAGACCCAGTACTTC
CDR3 protein: CASRWGVQETQYF

V gene: TRBV28
J gene: TRBJ1-2
CDR3 length: 16
clone size: many
D gene: TRBD1
CDR3 DNA: TGTGCCAGCTATCCACCCCAGGGGGCTCGGGGCTATGGCTACACCTTC
CDR3 protein: CASYPPQGARGYGYTF

V gene: TRBV4-1
J gene: TRBJ1-1
CDR3 length: 17
clone size: few
D gene: TRBD1
CDR3 DNA: TGCGCCAGCAGCCACCCGGACAGGGGGCGTCAAGGGGAGGGAGCTTTCTTT
CDR3 protein: CASSHPDRGRQGEGAFF

V gene: TRBV5-1
J gene: TRBJ2-7
CDR3 length: 15
clone size: NA
D gene: NA
CDR3 DNA: TGCGCCAGCAGCCAGACCGGGACCCCTCCCTACGAGCAGTACTTC
CDR3 protein: CASSQTGTPPYEQYF

V gene: TRBV2
J gene: TRBJ1-2
CDR3 length: 15
clone size: NA
D gene: NA
CDR3 DNA: TGTGCCAGCAGATACCGAGGGCGTAAGGTGGATGGCTACACCTTC
CDR3 protein: CASRYRGRKVDGYTF

V gene: TRBV7-8
J gene: TRBJ2-3
CDR3 length: 16
clone size: NA
D gene: NA
CDR3 DNA: TGTGCCAGCAGCTTATTTAATGGCGCTAGCACAGATACGCAGTATTTT
CDR3 protein: CASSLFNGASTDTQYF

V gene: TRBV27
J gene: TRBJ1-5
CDR3 length: 16
clone size: NA
D gene: NA
CDR3 DNA: TGTGCCAGCAGTTTAAGTCGGTCAGGGGTAGATCAGCCCCAGCATTTT
CDR3 protein: CASSLSRSGVDQPQHF

V gene: TRBV7-2
J gene: TRBJ2-3
CDR3 length: 16
clone size: NA
D gene: TRBD2
CDR3 DNA: TGTGCCAGCAGCCCCTCGGGACTAGCCCCCCGAGATACGCAGTATTTT
CDR3 protein: CASSPSGLAPRDTQYF

V gene: TRBV7-3
J gene: TRBJ2-3
CDR3 length: 14
clone size: once
D gene: TRBD1
CDR3 DNA: TGTGCCAGCACCGAGGGGGCTAGCACAGATACGCAGTATTTT
CDR3 protein: CASTEGASTDTQYF

V gene: TRBV4-1
J gene: TRBJ2-7
CDR3 length: 13
clone size: NA
D gene: NA
CDR3 DNA: TGCGCCAGCAGCCAAGGTAGCGGAGACGAGCAGTACTTC
CDR3 protein: CASSQGSGDEQYF

V gene: TRBV28
J gene: TRBJ1-2
CDR3 length: 16
clone size: NA
D gene: NA
CDR3 DNA: TGTGCCAGCAGTTTAAAAAACCCCGTTTCCAACTATGGCTACACCTTC
CDR3 protein: CASSLKNPVSNYGYTF

V gene: TRBV28
J gene: TRBJ1-1
CDR3 length: 16
clone size: once
D gene: NA
CDR3 DNA: TGTGCCAGCAGTTTATGGGCGATCCGGAGGGGCACTGAAGCTTTCTTT
CDR3 protein: CASSLWAIRRGTEAFF

V gene: TRBV4-2
J gene: TRBJ2-7
CDR3 length: 17
clone size: NA
D gene: NA
CDR3 DNA: TGTGCCAGCAGCCAAGACTCGACGGGAGTGGCTGTTTACGAGCAGTACTTC
CDR3 protein: CASSQDSTGVAVYEQYF

V gene: TRBV27
J gene: TRBJ2-3
CDR3 length: 15
clone size: NA
D gene: TRBD2
CDR3 DNA: TGTGCCAGCAGTGGACTAGCGGGGGGCACAGATACGCAGTATTTT
CDR3 protein: CASSGLAGGTDTQYF

V gene: TRBV11-1
J gene: TRBJ1-2
CDR3 length: 15
clone size: NA
D gene: TRBD1
CDR3 DNA: TGTGCCAGCAGCCCTAAAGGGACAGATAACTATGGCTACACCTTC
CDR3 protein: CASSPKGTDNYGYTF

V gene: TRBV6-6
J gene: TRBJ2-2
CDR3 length: 13
clone size: NA
D gene: NA
CDR3 DNA: TGTGCCAGCAGCTCACAGAACACCGGGGAGCTGTTTTTT
CDR3 protein: CASSSQNTGELFF

V gene: TRBV2
J gene: TRBJ1-2
CDR3 length: 13
clone size: NA
D gene: NA
CDR3 DNA: TGTGCCACCTACACCGGGACCTACTATGGCTACACCTTC
CDR3 protein: CATYTGTYYGYTF

V gene: TRBV5-1
J gene: TRBJ2-1
CDR3 length: 11
clone size: NA
D gene: NA
CDR3 DNA: TGCGCCAGCGGCTCGTACAATGAGCAGTTCTTC
CDR3 protein: CASGSYNEQFF

V gene: TRBV14
J gene: TRBJ1-1
CDR3 length: 16
clone size: few
D gene: TRBD1
CDR3 DNA: TGTGCCAGCAGCCAACCCCGGGACAGCGAGAACACTGAAGCTTTCTTT
CDR3 protein: CASSQPRDSENTEAFF

V gene: TRBV19
J gene: TRBJ1-1
CDR3 length: 12
clone size: NA
D gene: NA
CDR3 DNA: TGTGCCAGTAGGGGCAGCCACACTGAAGCTTTCTTT
CDR3 protein: CASRGSHTEAFF

V gene: TRBV6-5
J gene: TRBJ2-3
CDR3 length: 13
clone size: NA
D gene: NA
CDR3 DNA: TGTGCCAGCAGGAGGGCCGGGGCAGATACGCAGTATTTT
CDR3 protein: CASRRAGADTQYF

V gene: TRBV28
J gene: TRBJ1-4
CDR3 length: 14
clone size: NA
D gene: NA
CDR3 DNA: TGTGCCAGCAGCCTACATCAAGAAAAGGAAAAACTGTTTTTT
CDR3 protein: CASSLHQEKEKLFF

V gene: TRBV19
J gene: TRBJ1-5
CDR3 length: 15
clone size: NA
D gene: NA
CDR3 DNA: TGTGCCAGTAGTATCCGGTCCGATAGCAATCAGCCCCAGCATTTT
CDR3 protein: CASSIRSDSNQPQHF

V gene: TRBV18
J gene: TRBJ2-7
CDR3 length: 14
clone size: NA
D gene: NA
CDR3 DNA: TGTGCCAGCTCACCTAAGCAACTAGGCCATGTGCAGTACTTC
CDR3 protein: CASSPKQLGHVQYF

V gene: TRBV10-2
J gene: TRBJ1-5
CDR3 length: 14
clone size: once
D gene: NA
CDR3 DNA: TGCGCCAGCAGTGGCGGCAGATCAAATCAGCCCCAGCATTTT
CDR3 protein: CASSGGRSNQPQHF

V gene: TRBV6-4
J gene: TRBJ2-6
CDR3 length: 14
clone size: few
D gene: NA
CDR3 DNA: TGTGCCAGCAGTGAACTCCCTGGGGCCAACGTCCTGACTTTC
CDR3 protein: CASSELPGANVLTF

V gene: TRBV5-5
J gene: TRBJ2-2
CDR3 length: 14
clone size: NA
D gene: NA
CDR3 DNA: TGTGCCAGCAGCCCACGGGACGGCACCGGGGAGCTGTTTTTT
CDR3 protein: CASSPRDGTGELFF

V gene: TRBV19
J gene: TRBJ2-2
CDR3 length: 16
clone size: NA
D gene: TRBD1
CDR3 DNA: TGTGCCAGTAGTCCGCGGACAGGAGTACAAACCGGGGAGCTGTTTTTT
CDR3 protein: CASSPRTGVQTGELFF

V gene: TRBV4-1
J gene: TRBJ2-3
CDR3 length: 17
clone size: many
D gene: NA
CDR3 DNA: TGCGCCAGCAGCCAAGATATCCCCAGGGGGGGTGGAGATACGCAGTATTTT
CDR3 protein: CASSQDIPRGGGDTQYF

V gene: TRBV14
J gene: TRBJ2-3
CDR3 length: 13
clone size: NA
D gene: NA
CDR3 DNA: TGTGCCAGCAGCCCCCGTGGTCGGGATACGCAGTATTTT
CDR3 protein: CASSPRGRDTQYF

V gene: TRBV11-2
J gene: TRBJ2-5
CDR3 length: 16
clone size: many
D gene: TRBD1
CDR3 DNA: TGTGCCAGCAGCTCCTCAGGGACAGGGGTGCGGGAGACCCAGTACTTC
CDR3 protein: CASSSSGTGVRETQYF

V gene: TRBV28
J gene: TRBJ1-2
CDR3 length: 16
clone size: NA
D gene: NA
CDR3 DNA: TGTGCCAGCAGTTCGCCCGCCGACGCGAATAACTATGGCTACACCTTC
CDR3 protein: CASSSPADANNYGYTF

V gene: TRBV6-1
J gene: TRBJ2-2
CDR3 length: 14
clone size: NA
D gene: TRBD2
CDR3 DNA: TGTGCCAGCAGTGACGCGGGAGCCACCGGGGAGCTGTTTTTT
CDR3 protein: CASSDAGATGELFF

V gene: TRBV11-2
J gene: TRBJ2-1
CDR3 length: 14
clone size: few
D gene: NA
CDR3 DNA: TGTGCCAGCAGCTTAGATCTCCGGTCGGATGAGCAGTTCTTC
CDR3 protein: CASSLDLRSDEQFF

V gene: TRBV29-1
J gene: TRBJ2-7
CDR3 length: 13
clone size: many
D gene: NA
CDR3 DNA: TGCAGCGCTGCAGGACCCTCAACCTACGAGCAGTACTTC
CDR3 protein: CSAAGPSTYEQYF

V gene: TRBV19
J gene: TRBJ1-5
CDR3 length: 16
clone size: NA
D gene: TRBD1
CDR3 DNA: TGTGCCAGTACCCCAGGGGGACCAGGGGGTAATCAGCCCCAGCATTTT
CDR3 protein: CASTPGGPGGNQPQHF

V gene: TRBV5-5
J gene: TRBJ2-3
CDR3 length: 15
clone size: NA
D gene: TRBD1
CDR3 DNA: TGTGCCAGCAGCTTGGGGTTTAGGGGGCGCGTTACGCAGTATTTT
CDR3 protein: CASSLGFRGRVTQYF

V gene: TRBV5-1
J gene: TRBJ2-3
CDR3 length: 14
clone size: NA
D gene: NA
CDR3 DNA: TGCGCCAGCACCACTTGGAGGGACGGCGATACGCAGTATTTT
CDR3 protein: CASTTWRDGDTQYF

V gene: TRBV5-4
J gene: TRBJ2-5
CDR3 length: 16
clone size: NA
D gene: TRBD2
CDR3 DNA: TGTGCCAGCAGCTTGGTTGGGGGAGGGCGTGATGAGACCCAGTACTTC
CDR3 protein: CASSLVGGGRDETQYF

V gene: TRBV28
J gene: TRBJ1-1
CDR3 length: 13
clone size: NA
D gene: NA
CDR3 DNA: TGTGCCAGCAGCCTTCCCTGGGGCACTGAAGCTTTCTTT
CDR3 protein: CASSLPWGTEAFF